This TCR beta chain was identified during a study of CD8+CD57+ T cells in acquired aplastic anemia. Trimming took 8 bases from V and 2 from J; bases not matched to a gene: 5. The CDR3 has 13 residues. Per the germline V gene, CDR1 is SSHAT and CDR2 is FNYEAQ (reference sequence). General observations from the study: Patients and controls shared about 30 CD8+ CDR3 sequences, which appeared highly expressed in patients and within their immunodominant clones.

TCR beta VDJ and CDR3 profiling used genomic DNA as template. TCRdb itself ran the reads through MiXCR, one entry per CDR3 protein. The top ten hold approximately 70% of the sample, which has some 82,000 distinct CDR3 sequences, approximately 46% seen once. This clonotype has a count of ten or more. Its antigen is undetermined. This TCR came from a human donor in good health, serving as a control. The sequenced sample consisted of sorted CD4+, CD8+, or CD8+CD57+ T cells (not recorded which) from PBMCs. The rearrangement joins TRBV7-7 to TRBJ2-7; 8 bases agree with TRBD2. This chain's CDR3 is CASSSGPTYEQYF. The CDR3, as DNA: TGTGCCAGCTCTAGCGGGCCGACCTACGAGCAGTACTTC. Supplemented by reference TRBV7-7 and TRBJ2-7, the full variable domain reads GAGVSQSPRYKVTKRGQDVTLRCDPISSHATLYWYQQALGQGPEFLTYFNYEAQPDKSGLPSDRFSAERPEGSISTLTIQRTEQRDSAMYRCASSSGPTYEQYFGPGTRLTVT.